The 26 T cell receptor beta chains reported below all come from one sample, sequenced in a study of shared clonotypes between healthy human individuals. Assay: immunoSEQ multiplex PCR; the TCRdb copy retains only in-frame clones and omits some. This table has roughly 2.4 million clones, roughly 95% appearing once. The sample was naive CD4+ T cells sorted from blood. The subset here: CD45RA+ positively selected. Receptors originate from a man younger than 35 in good health.

On this clone itself: Other DNA sequences in this specimen translate into the identical CDR3. This sequence joins TRBV6-5 and TRBJ2-2; D remains ambiguous. The CDR3 contains 11 residues. Germline CDR1 is MNHEY and CDR2 is SVGAGI. Trimming pared 6 bases from V and 1 base from J, leaving 0 bases between. The CDR3 sequence is CASRNTGELFF. CDR3 nucleotides: TGTGCCAGCAGGAACACCGGGGAGCTGTTTTTT.

The V gene is TRBV5-5, the J gene TRBJ1-1; unclear D gene. CDR1 and CDR2 (germline): SGHKS, YYEKEE (reference sequence). The CDR3 runs 17 residues. V lost 3 bases, J lost 1 base, and 19 bases lay in between. The CDR3 sequence: CASSWTLYGRKNTEAFF. CDR3 DNA sequence: TGTGCCAGCAGCTGGACCCTTTACGGACGGAAGAACACTGAAGCTTTCTTT.

Notes on this clone: The same CDR3 also results from other DNA sequences found in this sample. The rearrangement uses TRBV7-9 and TRBJ1-6, with D perhaps TRBD1 (5 bases). The CDR3 runs to 12 residues. CDR1 and CDR2 (germline): SEHNR, FQNEAQ (reference sequence). V was trimmed by 7 bases and J by 5 bases, leaving 6 bases between them. Here the CDR3 DNA reads TGTGCCAGCACCAGGGATAATTCACCCCTCCACTTT. Translation gives CASTRDNSPLHF.

The rearrangement uses TRBV18 and TRBJ2-4; D is undetermined. The CDR3 is made up of 14 amino acids. Trimming shortened V by 3 bases and J by 2 bases, and 8 bases separated the two germline ends. CDR1 KGHSH and CDR2 LQKENI come from the germline V gene. As DNA, the CDR3 is TGTGCCAGCTCACCCCCCTCTACCAAAAACATTCAGTACTTC. Encoded protein: CASSPPSTKNIQYF.

This chain connects TRBV19 to TRBJ1-1, with D maybe TRBD1 (5 bases). This CDR3 contains 13 residues. CDR1 and CDR2 from the germline V gene are LNHDA and SQIVND (reference sequence). Between the trimmed V and J ends, which lost 6 bases and 5 bases, there was a span of 13 bases. In nucleotides, the CDR3 is TGTGCCAGTAGCTCTGAGAGGGGTACTGAAGCTTTCTTT. It specifies CASSSERGTEAFF.

This chain connects TRBV6-1 to TRBJ2-7; no clear D. Between the trimmed V and J ends, which lost 5 bases and 7 bases, there was a span of 12 bases. The CDR3 is 12 amino acids. Germline lookup yields CDR1 MNHNS and CDR2 SASEGT. This chain's CDR3 is CASSRQITEQYF. The CDR3, as DNA: TGTGCCAGCAGTAGGCAGATTACGGAGCAGTACTTC.

As to this clone: The same CDR3 is also encoded by other DNA sequences in this sample. This chain joins TRBV18 and TRBJ2-7; no reliable D call. This CDR3 is built from 12 residues. Trimming took 2 bases from V and 2 from J, leaving 4 bases between them. Germline values: CDR1 KGHSH, CDR2 LQKENI. CDR3 protein: CASSPDTYEQYF. CDR3 bases: TGTGCCAGCTCACCAGACACCTACGAGCAGTACTTC.

This clone was observed a handful of times. The chain uses TRBV30 and TRBJ1-2; D may be TRBD1 (5 bases). Germline values: CDR1 GTSNPN, CDR2 SVGIG (reference sequence). The CDR3 consists of 13 residues. V lost 1 base to trimming and J lost 4 bases, with 10 bases between them. The CDR3 nucleotides are TGTGCCTGGAGTGACGGAGGGGTCTATGGCTACACCTTC. It translates to CAWSDGGVYGYTF.

V and J are TRBV13 and TRBJ2-5, with 10 bases lining up with TRBD1. Germline V CDR1 and CDR2: PRHDT, FYEKMQ (reference sequence). The CDR3 has 15 residues. With 10 bases clipped from V and 4 bases from J, the junction kept 12 bases outside the gene matches. In DNA, the CDR3 is TGTGCCACCCGCCTGACAGGGGGCGCGTCAGAGACCCAGTACTTC. This sequence encodes CATRLTGGASETQYF.

The rearrangement uses TRBV6-1 and TRBJ2-1; weak D call: TRBD1 (5 bases). This CDR3 contains 14 residues. Trimming pared 7 bases from V and 8 bases from J, leaving 18 bases between. Germline assignment: CDR1 MNHNS and CDR2 SASEGT. CDR3 sequence: CASTPQTAQDEQFF. The DNA for the CDR3 is TGTGCCAGCACCCCCCAAACAGCACAGGATGAGCAGTTCTTC.

The rearrangement uses TRBV7-2 and TRBJ2-7; D is undetermined. CDR3 length: 13 amino acids. Per the germline V gene, CDR1 is SGHTA and CDR2 is FQGNSA. The V and J ends lost 1 base and 2 bases respectively, with 6 bases between them. The CDR3 spells CASSLELAYEQYF. In DNA form, the CDR3 reads TGTGCCAGCAGCTTAGAGTTGGCCTACGAGCAGTACTTC.

The J gene is TRBJ2-3, the V gene TRBV7-9, with 7 bases lining up with TRBD2. The germline gives CDR1 SEHNR, CDR2 FQNEAQ (reference sequence). The junction had 5 bases not matched to a gene; V was cut back by 1 base and J by 1 base. The CDR3 contains 16 residues. The CDR3 protein is CASSLVALAGTDTQYF. CDR3 nucleotide sequence: TGTGCCAGCAGCTTAGTGGCCCTAGCGGGCACAGATACGCAGTATTTT.

Notes on this clone: Other nucleotide sequences from this sample produce the same CDR3. The V gene is TRBV6-5, the J gene TRBJ1-2; D remains unclear. The germline V and J ends were trimmed by 0 bases and 3 bases, with 11 bases remaining between them. Germline lookup yields CDR1 MNHEY and CDR2 SVGAGI. The CDR3 is made up of 15 amino acids. CDR3 protein: CASSYSSRGHYGYTF. Here the CDR3 DNA reads TGTGCCAGCAGTTACTCGAGTAGAGGGCACTATGGCTACACCTTC.

The rearrangement joins TRBV5-1 to TRBJ2-7, with TRBD1 as a possible D gene (6 bases). The CDR3 sequence is 15 residues long. V gave up 9 bases and J gave up 5 bases, with 24 bases separating them. The germline V gene encodes CDR1 SGHRS and CDR2 YFSETQ. DNA of the CDR3: TGCGCCAACTTTTTACAGCAGGGGAGAGTCCACGAGCAGTACTTC. Translation gives CANFLQQGRVHEQYF.

The V gene is TRBV2, the J gene TRBJ2-1, with 9 bases fitting TRBD2. J lost 9 bases, V lost 5 bases, and 8 bases had no gene match. Germline CDR1 SNHLY, CDR2 FYNNEI. The CDR3 consists of 14 residues. The DNA of the CDR3 is TGTGCCAGCAGTTCTCGACTAGCGGATCCTGAGCAGTTCTTC. Protein sequence: CASSSRLADPEQFF.

Points on this clone: Other DNA sequences from this sample encode an identical CDR3 as well. This chain uses TRBV5-1 with TRBJ1-5, with D possibly TRBD1 on 5 matching bases. The length of the CDR3 is 15 residues. CDR1 and CDR2 (germline): SGHRS, YFSETQ. The V gene lost 0 bases and the J gene lost 4 bases, with 11 bases spanning the gap. The CDR3 loop reads CASSLAGGGNQPQHF. CDR3 bases: TGCGCCAGCAGCTTGGCCGGCGGGGGGAATCAGCCCCAGCATTTT.

The rearrangement links TRBV12-5 to TRBJ1-2, with D possibly being TRBD1 (5 bases). Trimming took 1 base from V and 8 from J, leaving 14 bases between them. In germline, CDR1 is LGHNT, CDR2 FRNRAP. The CDR3 consists of 14 residues. The CDR3 nucleotides are TGTGCTAGTGGTTTGGGGGGCGCTGCAGGAGGCTACACCTTC. It translates to CASGLGGAAGGYTF.

V usage is TRBV7-2 and J usage is TRBJ2-1, with 9 bases that match TRBD2. J was trimmed by 5 bases and V by 2 bases; bases with no gene match: 7. The CDR3 extends over 16 amino acids. Germline CDR1 is SGHTA and CDR2 is FQGNSA. The CDR3, as DNA: TGTGCCAGCAGCTTAAATCCTAGCGGGATTGACAATGAGCAGTTCTTC. This gives the protein CASSLNPSGIDNEQFF.

The V gene is TRBV5-1, the J gene TRBJ1-6; the D gene is possibly TRBD1 (5 bases). CDR3 length: 15 residues. V was pared by 4 bases and J by 7 bases, with 15 bases between. Per the germline V gene, CDR1 is SGHRS and CDR2 is YFSETQ. CDR3 nucleotides: TGCGCCAGCAGCCCGTCGGGGGGTGCGAATTCACCCCTCCACTTT. It specifies CASSPSGGANSPLHF.

The chain recombines TRBV18 with TRBJ2-5; 9 positions match TRBD1. Germline CDR1 is KGHSH and CDR2 is LQKENI. There are 14 residues in the CDR3. V was clipped by 6 bases and J by 5 bases; unmatched bases: 7. The CDR3 here is CASSHTGGIETQYF. Written as DNA, the CDR3 is TGTGCCAGCTCGCATACAGGGGGCATTGAGACCCAGTACTTC. The full variable domain, its missing parts supplied by reference TRBV18 and TRBJ2-5, is NAGVMQNPRHLVRRRGQEARLRCSPMKGHSHVYWYRQLPEEGLKFMVYLQKENIIDESGMPKERFSAEFPKEGPSILRIQQVVRGDSAAYFCASSHTGGIETQYFGPGTRLLVL.

The table lists this clone with a count of one. The CDR3, as DNA: TGTGCCAGCAGCTCACAGGGCTCCTACGAGCAGTACTTC. Translating it yields CASSSQGSYEQYF. This chain links TRBV7-6 with TRBJ2-7, with D tentatively TRBD1 (6 bases). The V end lost 4 bases, the J end lost 0 bases, and 7 bases lay between the germline ends. The CDR3 runs to 13 residues. Germline V gene sequence: CDR1 SGHVS, CDR2 FNYEAQ.

This chain links TRBV25-1 with TRBJ1-4, with unresolved D. The V end lost 6 bases, the J end lost 2 bases, and 7 bases lay between the germline ends. CDR3 length equals 13 residues. Germline CDR1 and CDR2: MGHDK and SYGVNS. The CDR3 nucleotides are TGTGCCAGCAGGGGAATGACTAATGAAAAACTGTTTTTT. Amino acids: CASRGMTNEKLFF.

The chain joins TRBV30 to TRBJ2-2; D may correspond to TRBD1 or TRBD2 (5 bases each). The CDR3 extends over 12 amino acids. The germline V and J ends were trimmed by 0 bases and 6 bases, with 5 bases remaining between them. The germline V gene has CDR1 GTSNPN and CDR2 SVGIG (reference sequence). The DNA for the CDR3 is TGTGCCTGGAGTGTGGGACCCGGGGAGCTGTTTTTT. Its protein product is CAWSVGPGELFF.

CDR3 DNA sequence: TGCGCCAGCAGCACTAACCGGGACAGGGGGCCGGGGGAGCTGTTTTTT. It specifies CASSTNRDRGPGELFF. This sequence joins TRBV5-1 and TRBJ2-2; the match to TRBD1 covers 12 bases. The CDR3 consists of 16 residues. The J segment lost 8 bases and the V segment lost 4 bases, leaving 9 bases of the junction unmatched. Germline V gene sequence: CDR1 SGHRS, CDR2 YFSETQ. The complete variable domain, with remaining parts taken from reference TRBV5-1 and TRBJ2-2, reads KAGVTQTPRYLIKTRGQQVTLSCSPISGHRSVSWYQQTPGQGLQFLFEYFSETQRNKGNFPGRFSGRQFSNSRSEMNVSTLELGDSALYLCASSTNRDRGPGELFFGEGSRLTVL.

This sequence joins TRBV6-5 and TRBJ2-2; D gene uncertain. Germline V gene data show CDR1 as MNHEY and CDR2 as SVGAGI. V gave up 0 bases and J gave up 5 bases, with 13 bases separating them. The CDR3 runs to 16 residues. This chain's CDR3 is CASSYSGWQPTGELFF. The CDR3 coding sequence is TGTGCCAGCAGTTACTCAGGTTGGCAGCCTACCGGGGAGCTGTTTTTT.

The chain uses TRBV11-2 and TRBJ2-7; unclear D gene. Germline V gives CDR1 SGHAT, CDR2 FQNNGV. The V gene lost 1 base and the J gene lost 1 base, with 5 bases spanning the gap. The CDR3 runs to 13 residues. The CDR3 nucleotides read TGTGCCAGCAGCTTAGGTAATTCCTACGAGCAGTACTTC. Amino acids: CASSLGNSYEQYF.